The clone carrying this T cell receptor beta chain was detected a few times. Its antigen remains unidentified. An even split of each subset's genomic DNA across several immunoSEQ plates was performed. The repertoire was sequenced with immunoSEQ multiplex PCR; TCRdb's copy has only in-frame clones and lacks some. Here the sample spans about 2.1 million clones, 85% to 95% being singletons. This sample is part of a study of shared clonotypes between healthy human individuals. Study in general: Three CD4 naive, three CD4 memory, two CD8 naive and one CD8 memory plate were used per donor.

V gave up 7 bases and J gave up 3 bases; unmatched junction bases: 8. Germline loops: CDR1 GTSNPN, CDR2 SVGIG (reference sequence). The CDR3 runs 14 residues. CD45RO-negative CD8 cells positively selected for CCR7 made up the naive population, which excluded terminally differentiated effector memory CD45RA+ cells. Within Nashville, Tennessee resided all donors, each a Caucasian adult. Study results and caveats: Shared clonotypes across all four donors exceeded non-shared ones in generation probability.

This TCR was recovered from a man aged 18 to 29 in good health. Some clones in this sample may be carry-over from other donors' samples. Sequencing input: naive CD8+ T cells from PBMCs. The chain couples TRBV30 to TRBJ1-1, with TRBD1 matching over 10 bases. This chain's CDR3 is CALKPGTGDTEAFF. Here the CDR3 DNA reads TGTGCCTTAAAACCCGGGACAGGGGACACTGAAGCTTTCTTT.